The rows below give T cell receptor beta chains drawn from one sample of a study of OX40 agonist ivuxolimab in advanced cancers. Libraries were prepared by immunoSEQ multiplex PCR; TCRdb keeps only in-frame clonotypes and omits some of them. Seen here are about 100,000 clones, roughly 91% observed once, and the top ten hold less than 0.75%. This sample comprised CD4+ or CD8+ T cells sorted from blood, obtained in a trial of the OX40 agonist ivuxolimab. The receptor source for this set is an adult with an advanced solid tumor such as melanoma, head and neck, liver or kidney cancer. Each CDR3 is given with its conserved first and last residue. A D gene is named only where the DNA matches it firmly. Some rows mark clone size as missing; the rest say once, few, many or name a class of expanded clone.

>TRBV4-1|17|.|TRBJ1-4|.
CASSQMRAFATNEKLFF
TGCGCCAGCAGCCAAATGAGGGCGTTTGCAACTAATGAAAAACTGTTTTTT
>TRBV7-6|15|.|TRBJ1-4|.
CASSTAPATNEKLFF
TGTGCCAGCAGCACAGCACCCGCAACTAATGAAAAACTGTTTTTT
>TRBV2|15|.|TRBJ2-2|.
CASSEESPSTGELFF
TGTGCCAGCAGTGAAGAGAGCCCTAGCACCGGGGAGCTGTTTTTT
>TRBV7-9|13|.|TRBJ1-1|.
CASSRDGNTEAFF
TGTGCCAGCAGCCGGGACGGGAACACTGAAGCTTTCTTT
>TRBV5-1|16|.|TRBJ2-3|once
CASSPGRQGRTDTQYF
TGCGCCAGCAGCCCGGGACGACAAGGGCGCACAGATACGCAGTATTTT
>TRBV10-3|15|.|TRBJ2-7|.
CAISDPNSGAEGQYF
TGTGCCATCAGTGACCCCAACTCGGGGGCCGAGGGGCAGTACTTC
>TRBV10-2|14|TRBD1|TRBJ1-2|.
CASREQGTPYGYTF
TGCGCCAGCAGGGAACAGGGGACTCCCTATGGCTACACCTTC
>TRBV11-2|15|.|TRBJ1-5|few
CASSLGDTEGQPQHF
TGTGCCAGCAGCTTAGGAGACACCGAAGGTCAGCCCCAGCATTTT
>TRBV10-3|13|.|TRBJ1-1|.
CAISQTGNTEAFF
TGTGCCATCAGCCAGACAGGGAACACTGAAGCTTTCTTT
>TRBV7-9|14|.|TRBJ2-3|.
CASSFGLSTDTQYF
TGTGCCAGCAGCTTTGGGCTTAGCACAGATACGCAGTATTTT
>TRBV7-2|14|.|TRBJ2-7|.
CASSLAAGGNEQYF
TGTGCCAGCAGCTTAGCGGCCGGGGGCAACGAGCAGTACTTC
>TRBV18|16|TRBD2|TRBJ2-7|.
CASSQRGVYSSYEQYF
TGTGCCAGCTCGCAACGGGGGGTCTATTCCTCCTACGAGCAGTACTTC
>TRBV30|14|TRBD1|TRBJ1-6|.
CAWSVTTGDSPLHF
TGTGCCTGGAGTGTAACGACAGGGGATTCACCCCTCCACTTT
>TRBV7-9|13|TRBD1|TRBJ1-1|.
CASRRQGNTEAFF
TGTGCCAGCAGACGACAGGGGAACACTGAAGCTTTCTTT
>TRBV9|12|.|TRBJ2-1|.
CASSPLSNEQFF
TGTGCCAGCAGCCCATTGAGTAATGAGCAGTTCTTC
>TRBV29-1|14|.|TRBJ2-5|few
CSVRSRGSEETQYF
TGCAGCGTCCGATCCAGGGGCTCCGAAGAGACCCAGTACTTC
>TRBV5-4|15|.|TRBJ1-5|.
CASSLDRREIQPQHF
TGTGCCAGCAGCTTAGATAGGCGGGAAATTCAGCCCCAGCATTTT
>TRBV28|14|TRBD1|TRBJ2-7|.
CASSYPGTGFEQYF
TGTGCCAGCAGTTACCCCGGGACAGGCTTCGAGCAGTACTTC
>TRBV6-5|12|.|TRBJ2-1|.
CASATTWNEQFF
TGTGCCAGCGCGACTACCTGGAATGAGCAGTTCTTC